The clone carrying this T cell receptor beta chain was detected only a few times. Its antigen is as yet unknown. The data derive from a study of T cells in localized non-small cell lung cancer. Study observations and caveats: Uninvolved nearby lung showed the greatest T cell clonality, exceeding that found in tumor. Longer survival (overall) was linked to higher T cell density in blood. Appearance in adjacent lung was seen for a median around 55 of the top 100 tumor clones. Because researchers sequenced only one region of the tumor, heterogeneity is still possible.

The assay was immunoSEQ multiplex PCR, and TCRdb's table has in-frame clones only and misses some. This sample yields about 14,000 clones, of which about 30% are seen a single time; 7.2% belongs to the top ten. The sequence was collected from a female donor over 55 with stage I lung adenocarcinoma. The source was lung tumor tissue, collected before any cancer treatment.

The CDR3 DNA sequence: TGTGCCAGCAGCCCAGGCCGAAGCGGGGCCTACAATGAGCAGTTCTTC. Amino acid sequence: CASSPGRSGAYNEQFF. The rearrangement uses TRBV11-3 and TRBJ2-1; 7 bases line up with TRBD2. The CDR3 consists of 16 residues. Unmatched junction bases numbered 9, after V lost 5 bases and J lost 2 bases. The germline V gene encodes CDR1 SGHNT and CDR2 YENEEA.